One and the same sample provided the 8 T cell receptor beta chains below, sequenced in a study of beta chain features in type 1 diabetes. Of the isolated RNA, all was reverse transcribed, and so the sequenced material was expressed TCRB transcripts. Data came from immunoSEQ multiplex PCR; TCRdb stores just in-frame clones and leaves some out. Among fewer than 900,000 clones listed, roughly 17% were seen once. Sample: naive CD4+ T cells from blood. These receptors originate from a woman under 30 in good health.

This clone appeared a few times. J is TRBJ2-5 and V is TRBV7-9, with TRBD1 identical over 9 bases. V lost 5 bases, J lost 1 base, and 5 bases stayed unmatched. CDR1 and CDR2 from the germline V gene are SEHNR and FQNEAQ (reference sequence). The CDR3 runs 15 residues. The CDR3 protein is CASSHGDRVQETQYF. CDR3 bases: TGTGCCAGCAGCCATGGGGACAGGGTCCAAGAGACCCAGTACTTC.

This rearrangement joins TRBV27 to TRBJ1-2, with D perhaps matching TRBD1 (5 bases). Germline assignment: CDR1 MNHEY and CDR2 SMNVEV (reference sequence). The CDR3 sequence is 14 residues long. The V end was cut by 2 bases, the J end by 1 base, with 8 bases between. DNA of the CDR3: TGTGCCAGCAGTTTAATGGGGGGTAACTATGGCTACACCTTC. Translated: CASSLMGGNYGYTF.

The V and J genes are TRBV6-6 and TRBJ2-3; D possibly corresponds to TRBD2 (5 bases). Trimming stripped 6 bases from V and 4 bases from J, with 14 bases between. In germline, CDR1 is MNHNY, CDR2 SVGAGI (reference sequence). The CDR3 is 14 residues long. CDR3 amino acids: CASSRAGGADTQYF. DNA for the CDR3: TGTGCCAGCAGCCGGGCTGGAGGTGCAGATACGCAGTATTTT.

This clone was seen only a few times. The rearrangement uses TRBV6-1 and TRBJ2-7, with D possibly TRBD1 on 6 matching bases. Germline V gene sequence: CDR1 MNHNS, CDR2 SASEGT. Trimming left V 5 bases short and J 2 bases short, with 13 bases between. This CDR3 comprises 14 residues. This CDR3 reads CASSLLTGTYEQYF. CDR3 DNA sequence: TGTGCCAGCAGTCTTTTAACAGGGACCTACGAGCAGTACTTC.

This sequence joins TRBV2 and TRBJ2-1, with 12 bases lining up with TRBD2. Germline loops: CDR1 SNHLY, CDR2 FYNNEI. Trimming removed 4 bases from V and 9 bases from J; junction bases left unmatched: 10. The CDR3 is made up of 16 amino acids. The CDR3: CASSVRLAGDGSEQFF. For the CDR3, the DNA is TGTGCCAGCAGTGTCAGACTAGCGGGAGATGGTAGTGAGCAGTTCTTC.

This chain links TRBV6-5 with TRBJ1-4; D remains unclear. The V end lost 0 bases, the J end lost 3 bases, and 8 bases lay between the germline ends. There are 15 residues in the CDR3. Germline V lookup: CDR1 MNHEY, CDR2 SVGAGI. CDR3 nucleotides: TGTGCCAGCAGTTACTCGTGGGAACCTAATGAAAAACTGTTTTTT. It yields the protein CASSYSWEPNEKLFF.

Only a few counts were recorded for this clone. The gene calls are TRBV7-2 and TRBJ2-2, with TRBD1 matching 8 bases. The ends lost 1 base at V and 5 bases at J; junction bases unmatched: 12. CDR1 and CDR2 from the germline V gene are SGHTA and FQGNSA. The CDR3 sequence is 18 residues long. CDR3 region: CASSLVAPGGARTGELFF. DNA for the CDR3: TGTGCCAGCAGCTTAGTCGCCCCAGGGGGCGCCCGGACCGGGGAGCTGTTTTTT.

Remarks on this clone: One end of the junction varies from germline; a read error may be responsible. The chain combines TRBV10-3 with TRBJ2-1, with 8 bases fitting TRBD2. Germline V lookup: CDR1 ENHRY, CDR2 SYGVKD. The CDR3 length is 13 residues. CDR3 DNA sequence: TGTGCCGTCAGCGGGAGCTCCTACAATGAGCAGTTCTTC. Translation: CAVSGSSYNEQFF.